The 32 T cell receptor beta chains reported below all come from one sample, sequenced in a study of blood T cell repertoires in COVID-19. TCRdb's table, derived via immunoSEQ multiplex PCR, lists solely in-frame clones and lacks some. The table shows about 300,000 clones, with approximately 90% occurring only once. The sample taken for sequencing was PBMCs or T cells enriched from blood (not recorded which). The receptors come from a man aged 25 to 45 who had recovered from COVID-19.

The V gene is TRBV28, the J gene TRBJ2-4, with a tentative D call TRBD1 (6 bases). V was shortened by 5 bases and J by 3 bases, with 14 bases between the two germline ends. Germline V CDR1 and CDR2: MDHEN, SYDVKM. The CDR3 sequence is 15 residues long. In nucleotides, the CDR3 is TGTGCCAGCAGTATGGACAGCTGGGGCAAAAACATTCAGTACTTC. It translates to CASSMDSWGKNIQYF.

The V gene is TRBV27, the J gene TRBJ2-5, with D unclear. Trimming took 8 bases from V and 0 from J, leaving 19 bases between them. The germline V gene has CDR1 MNHEY and CDR2 SMNVEV (reference sequence). There are 16 residues in the CDR3. CDR3 coding DNA: TGTGCCAGCGGCCACCCCCCAGCGCTATACCAAGAGACCCAGTACTTC. Protein: CASGHPPALYQETQYF.

The chain joins TRBV7-2 to TRBJ2-5; TRBD2 matches at 11 bases. Per the germline V gene, CDR1 is SGHTA and CDR2 is FQGNSA. This CDR3 comprises 16 residues. Trimming cost V 1 base and J 5 bases; bases outside gene matches: 6. The CDR3 DNA reads as TGTGCCAGCAGCTTAGTGGGACTAGCGGCAGGGGAGACCCAGTACTTC. Encoded protein: CASSLVGLAAGETQYF.

The chain joins TRBV9 to TRBJ2-7; D is possibly TRBD2 (5 bases). This CDR3 comprises 14 residues. V was cut by 3 bases and J by 0 bases, with 10 bases left in between. The germline V gene has CDR1 SGDLS and CDR2 YYNGEE. The CDR3 loop is CASSGTSSSYEQYF. The CDR3 region has the DNA TGTGCCAGCAGCGGGACTTCCAGCTCCTACGAGCAGTACTTC.

The chain carries TRBV12-3 or TRBV12-4 and TRBJ1-2; tentative D call: TRBD1 (5 bases). The CDR3 sequence is 12 residues long. The germline V and J ends were trimmed by 5 bases and 6 bases, with 10 bases remaining between them. The DNA of the CDR3 is TGTGCCAGCAGTCATTTCAGGGATGGCTACACCTTC. Translated: CASSHFRDGYTF.

V and J are TRBV6-6 and TRBJ2-7; tentatively, D is TRBD1 (7 bases). This CDR3 comprises 14 residues. Germline V gives CDR1 MNHNY, CDR2 SVGAGI (reference sequence). Trimming stripped 6 bases from V and 3 bases from J, with 15 bases between. CDR3 nucleotides: TGTGCCAGCAGGGAGGGACAGTTATACTACGAGCAGTACTTC. Translating it yields CASREGQLYYEQYF.

The chain couples TRBV7-8 to TRBJ1-1; TRBD1 aligns across 7 bases. The CDR3 sequence is 14 residues long. From germline, CDR1 is SGHVS and CDR2 FQNEAQ. Germline trimming cut 6 bases from V and 1 base from J; bases unmatched to any gene: 5. The CDR3 DNA is TGTGCCAGCAGTAACGGACAGGCGAACACTGAAGCTTTCTTT. Its protein product is CASSNGQANTEAFF.

CDR3: CASSPHTGTAYYEQYF. CDR3 sequence (DNA): TGTGCCAGCAGCCCACACACCGGGACTGCCTACTACGAGCAGTACTTC. The chain joins TRBV11-2 to TRBJ2-7, with D possibly being TRBD2 (6 bases). This CDR3 contains 16 residues. The germline V and J ends were trimmed by 5 bases and 3 bases, with 20 bases remaining between them. CDR1 is SGHAT and CDR2 is FQNNGV in the germline V gene.

The chain is built from TRBV15 and TRBJ2-1; D is perhaps TRBD2 (5 bases). The ends were cut back, 0 bases at V and 10 bases at J, with 10 bases in the middle. Germline V lookup: CDR1 LNHNV, CDR2 YYDKDF (reference sequence). This CDR3 is built from 13 residues. The CDR3 DNA reads as TGTGCCACCAGCAGAGATCGGGGTTTAGAGCAGTTCTTC. Translating it yields CATSRDRGLEQFF.

This rearrangement joins TRBV6-1 to TRBJ2-7; possible D gene TRBD1, 5 bases. Per the germline V gene, CDR1 is MNHNS and CDR2 is SASEGT. V was shortened by 1 base and J by 3 bases, with 10 bases between the two germline ends. The CDR3 runs to 14 residues. CDR3 in DNA: TGTGCCAGCAGTGAAGTTCGGACATTCTACGAGCAGTACTTC. As protein: CASSEVRTFYEQYF.

This sequence joins TRBV7-9 and TRBJ1-1, with D possibly TRBD1 on 6 matching bases. Deletions cut 4 bases from V and 5 bases from J, with 11 bases between. The CDR3 totals 13 residues. Germline assignment: CDR1 SEHNR and CDR2 FQNEAQ (reference sequence). The CDR3 loop is CASSWDISTEAFF. For the CDR3, the DNA is TGTGCCAGCAGCTGGGACATTAGTACTGAAGCTTTCTTT.

The genes are TRBV2 and TRBJ2-4, with D perhaps TRBD1 (6 bases). Germline lookup yields CDR1 SNHLY and CDR2 FYNNEI. The V and J ends lost 2 bases and 0 bases respectively, with 20 bases between them. The CDR3 is 19 amino acids. The CDR3 DNA sequence: TGTGCCAGCAGTGAATTCCAGGGGTCCTATTATATAGCCAAAAACATTCAGTACTTC. Its protein product is CASSEFQGSYYIAKNIQYF.

The V call is TRBV19, the J call TRBJ1-1; TRBD1 aligns across 7 bases. The CDR3 has 13 residues. CDR1 and CDR2 from the germline V gene are LNHDA and SQIVND (reference sequence). V was clipped by 6 bases and J by 4 bases; unmatched bases: 5. This CDR3 reads CASRVDRATEAFF. The CDR3, as DNA: TGTGCCAGTAGGGTCGACAGGGCCACTGAAGCTTTCTTT.

V and J are TRBV18 and TRBJ2-1; 9 bases agree with TRBD2. CDR1 is KGHSH and CDR2 is LQKENI in the germline V gene. V was clipped by 6 bases and J by 0 bases; unmatched bases: 6. The CDR3 runs 16 residues. CDR3 DNA sequence: TGTGCCAGCTCGTGGAATAGCGGGAGCTCCTACAATGAGCAGTTCTTC. It translates to CASSWNSGSSYNEQFF. The full variable domain, rest sourced from reference TRBV18 and TRBJ2-1, is NAGVMQNPRHLVRRRGQEARLRCSPMKGHSHVYWYRQLPEEGLKFMVYLQKENIIDESGMPKERFSAEFPKEGPSILRIQQVVRGDSAAYFCASSWNSGSSYNEQFFGPGTRLTVL.

The chain carries TRBV6-5 and TRBJ2-1, with TRBD2 as a possible D gene (5 bases). Germline loops: CDR1 MNHEY, CDR2 SVGAGI. Trimming stripped 11 bases from V and 6 bases from J, with 14 bases between. The CDR3 extends over 12 amino acids. CDR3 nucleotides: TGTGCCGCCGAGGGAGAAGGCAATGAGCAGTTCTTC. Protein product: CAAEGEGNEQFF.

The gene calls are TRBV23-1 and TRBJ1-4; D is uncertain. Being an ORF, TRBV23-1 has a function that is uncertain. This CDR3 has 14 residues. V lost 6 bases and J 5 bases, leaving 13 bases between the germline ends. CDR3: CASRKDSRNEKLFF. The CDR3 region has the DNA TGCGCCAGCAGGAAGGACTCAAGGAATGAAAAACTGTTTTTT.

V gene TRBV27 combines with J gene TRBJ2-7; 11 nucleotides agree with TRBD1. Germline loops: CDR1 MNHEY, CDR2 SMNVEV (reference sequence). The length of the CDR3 is 15 residues. After removal of 3 bases from V and 1 base from J, the junction contained 2 bases not matched to a gene. The CDR3 DNA follows: TGTGCCAGCAGTTTCCGGGACAGGGGGTCCTACGAGCAGTACTTC. This sequence encodes CASSFRDRGSYEQYF.

This clone was seen a single time. The chain employs TRBV27 and TRBJ1-2; D unresolved. V was shortened by 9 bases and J by 2 bases, with 16 bases between the two germline ends. The CDR3 has 14 residues. The germline V gene has CDR1 MNHEY and CDR2 SMNVEV (reference sequence). The CDR3 is CASSPDGLNYGYTF. Written as DNA, the CDR3 is TGTGCCAGTTCTCCGGACGGACTCAACTATGGCTACACCTTC.

The chain joins TRBV2 to TRBJ2-3; a possible D gene is TRBD1 (5 bases). Per germline, CDR1 SNHLY and CDR2 FYNNEI. The CDR3 loop spans 16 amino acids. Trimming took off 6 bases at V and 0 bases at J, with 16 bases between the two ends. This CDR3 is CASRPTVSVSTDTQYF. For the CDR3, the DNA is TGTGCCAGCAGACCGACAGTCTCCGTAAGCACAGATACGCAGTATTTT.

The CDR3 sequence: CATSRGRLMWDTAYNEQFF. In DNA, the CDR3 is TGTGCCACCAGCAGAGGGAGGTTAATGTGGGACACAGCCTACAATGAGCAGTTCTTC. The V call is TRBV15, the J call TRBJ2-1, with D possibly TRBD1 on 6 matching bases. CDR3 length: 19 amino acids. Trimming took 1 base from V and 2 from J, leaving 21 bases between them. Looked up from germline, CDR1 is LNHNV and CDR2 is YYDKDF (reference sequence). The full variable domain, in which reference TRBV15 and TRBJ2-1 provide the parts outside the CDR3, is DAMVIQNPRYQVTQFGKPVTLSCSQTLNHNVMYWYQQKSSQAPKLLFHYYDKDFNNEADTPDNFQSRRPNTSFCFLDIRSPGLGDTAMYLCATSRGRLMWDTAYNEQFFGPGTRLTVL.

The gene calls are TRBV29-1 and TRBJ1-2; perhaps TRBD1 as D (5 bases). Germline CDR1 is SQVTM and CDR2 is ANQGSEA. CDR3 length: 13 residues. V lost 4 bases and J 0 bases, leaving 9 bases between the germline ends. The CDR3 reads CSVADSSNYGYTF. CDR3 bases: TGCAGCGTTGCCGACAGCTCTAACTATGGCTACACCTTC.

The chain recombines TRBV4-2 with TRBJ1-1; TRBD1 matches 7 bases. Germline V gene sequence: CDR1 LGHNA, CDR2 YNFKEQ. Trimming removed 0 bases from V and 1 base from J; junction bases left unmatched: 14. The CDR3 runs 19 residues. CDR3 in amino acids: CASSQDPPRQGFKNTEAFF. The CDR3 DNA sequence: TGTGCCAGCAGCCAAGATCCCCCCCGACAGGGTTTCAAGAACACTGAAGCTTTCTTT.

V is TRBV28 and J is TRBJ1-5; no reliable D call. Germline V CDR1 and CDR2: MDHEN, SYDVKM. The CDR3 is 14 residues long. Trimming took off 6 bases at V and 2 bases at J, with 11 bases between the two ends. The chain's CDR3 is CASRNPRGNQPQHF. The CDR3 DNA follows: TGTGCCAGCAGAAACCCGAGGGGCAATCAGCCCCAGCATTTT.

V is TRBV3-1 (or the pseudogene TRBV3-2) and J is TRBJ2-5; 8 nucleotides agree with TRBD1. V trimming: 6 bases; J trimming: 5 bases; junction bases outside the gene matches: 5. Germline V gene lookup returns CDR1 LGHDT and CDR2 YNNKEL (reference sequence). The CDR3 has 13 amino acids. CDR3 sequence: CASSDRGIETQYF. Here the CDR3 DNA reads TGTGCCAGCAGTGACAGGGGTATTGAGACCCAGTACTTC.

In this sample, this clone turned up once. The chain employs TRBV11-2 and TRBJ1-1; D possibly corresponds to TRBD1 (5 bases). CDR3 length: 14 residues. Per the germline V gene, CDR1 is SGHAT and CDR2 is FQNNGV. Trimming took 5 bases from V and 5 from J, leaving 15 bases between them. CDR3 protein: CASSQAGGMTEAFF. The CDR3 nucleotides are TGTGCCAGCAGCCAAGCGGGGGGGATGACTGAAGCTTTCTTT.

The chain couples TRBV6-5 to TRBJ1-2; 9 nucleotides align to TRBD1. From germline, CDR1 is MNHEY and CDR2 SVGAGI. Losses at the gene ends were 6 bases for V and 6 bases for J; bases not matched to a gene: 11. The CDR3 contains 15 residues. CDR3 coding DNA: TGTGCCAGCAGCGATGGGACAGGGCGGATCCATGGCTACACCTTC. Its protein product is CASSDGTGRIHGYTF.

The rearrangement links TRBV6-5 to TRBJ2-1; possibly TRBD2 for D (5 bases). V lost 6 bases to trimming and J lost 3 bases, with 12 bases between them. This CDR3 region has 14 residues. Germline CDR1 reads MNHEY; CDR2 reads SVGAGI. In DNA form, the CDR3 reads TGTGCCAGCAGACGCGAGGGTCTCTACAATGAGCAGTTCTTC. Encoded protein: CASRREGLYNEQFF.

The chain joins TRBV7-2 to TRBJ2-5, with 9 nucleotides matching TRBD2. J gave up 7 bases and V 5 bases, and 11 bases lay outside the gene matches. The CDR3 contains 15 residues. In germline, CDR1 is SGHTA, CDR2 FQGNSA. The CDR3 DNA reads as TGTGCCAGCAGCGGGGGGACTAGCCCCTTAGGGACCCAGTACTTC. It is translated as CASSGGTSPLGTQYF.

This clone was counted once. V is TRBV25-1 and J is TRBJ1-2; weak D call: TRBD1 (6 bases). The germline V and J ends were trimmed by 5 bases and 1 base, with 8 bases remaining between them. CDR1 and CDR2 from the germline V gene are MGHDK and SYGVNS. The CDR3 consists of 13 residues. DNA for the CDR3: TGTGCCAGCAGTCCAGGGGTTAACTATGGCTACACCTTC. Protein: CASSPGVNYGYTF.

This clone was detected once. V and J are TRBV28 and TRBJ2-1, with D possibly being TRBD1 (5 bases). V lost 5 bases, J lost 7 bases, and 15 bases lay in between. CDR1 and CDR2 (germline): MDHEN, SYDVKM. The CDR3 spans 14 residues. The CDR3 DNA reads as TGTGCCAGCAGTCGGATAGAGCAGGGTAATGAGCAGTTCTTC. It specifies CASSRIEQGNEQFF.

This chain joins TRBV29-1 and TRBJ2-3; 7 positions match TRBD1. Losses at the gene ends were 2 bases for V and 3 bases for J; bases not matched to a gene: 8. There are 15 residues in the CDR3. Germline CDR1 and CDR2: SQVTM and ANQGSEA. The CDR3 DNA is TGCAGCGTTGAACCCCCGGACAGGTTGACAGATACGCAGTATTTT. Its translation: CSVEPPDRLTDTQYF.

V and J are TRBV25-1 and TRBJ1-5, with a possible D match to TRBD1 (6 bases). This CDR3 is built from 18 residues. Germline lookup yields CDR1 MGHDK and CDR2 SYGVNS. V was pared by 9 bases and J by 2 bases, with 26 bases between. CDR3 sequence (DNA): TGTGCCAGTCATTCCCCAGGGGCGCTTAGAGGGGGCAATCAGCCCCAGCATTTT. It yields the protein CASHSPGALRGGNQPQHF.